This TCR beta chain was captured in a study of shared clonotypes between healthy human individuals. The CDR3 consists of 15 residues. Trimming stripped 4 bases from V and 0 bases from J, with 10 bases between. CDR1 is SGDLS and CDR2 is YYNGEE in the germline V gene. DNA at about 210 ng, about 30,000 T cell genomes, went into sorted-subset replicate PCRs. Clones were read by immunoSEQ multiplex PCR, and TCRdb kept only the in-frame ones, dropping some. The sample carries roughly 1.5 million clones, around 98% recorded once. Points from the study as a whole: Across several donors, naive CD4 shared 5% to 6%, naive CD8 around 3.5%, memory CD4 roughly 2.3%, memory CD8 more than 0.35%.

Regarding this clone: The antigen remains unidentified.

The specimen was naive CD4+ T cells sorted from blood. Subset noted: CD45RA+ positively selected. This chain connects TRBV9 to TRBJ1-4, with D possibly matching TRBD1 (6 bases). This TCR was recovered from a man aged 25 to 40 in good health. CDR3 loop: CASSPGAATNEKLFF. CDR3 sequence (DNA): TGTGCCAGCAGCCCAGGGGCGGCAACTAATGAAAAACTGTTTTTT.